The 29 T cell receptor beta chains below all came from one sample that was sequenced in a study of response to subunit inactivated influenza vaccine. TCRdb reprocessed the RT-PCR reads with MiXCR, giving one entry per CDR3 protein. This sample has roughly 670,000 distinct CDR3 sequences, with 11% to 15% found just once. This sample comprised PBMCs from blood, obtained roughly 2 weeks before vaccination. The receptors derive from a man aged 50-59 years who received an inactivated influenza vaccine.

This clonotype was observed many times. This chain uses TRBV29-1 with TRBJ2-5, with D perhaps given as TRBD1 or TRBD2 (6 bases each). The V and J ends lost 7 bases and 4 bases respectively, with 16 bases between them. The CDR3 is 13 amino acids. Germline loops: CDR1 SQVTM, CDR2 ANQGSEA. The CDR3 loop is CSASLGGPETQYF. DNA for the CDR3: TGCAGCGCCTCTCTCGGGGGCCCAGAGACCCAGTACTTC.

As DNA, the CDR3 is TGTGCCAGCAGCTTAGATCTGGTCAATGAGCAGTTCTTC. As protein: CASSLDLVNEQFF. The V and J genes are TRBV7-2 and TRBJ2-1; D remains ambiguous. V was cut by 1 base and J by 6 bases, with 7 bases left in between. Germline V gene lookup returns CDR1 SGHTA and CDR2 FQGNSA. This CDR3 has 13 amino acids.

This clonotype was observed a few times. The chain carries TRBV10-3 and TRBJ2-2, with 8 bases fitting TRBD1. There are 13 residues in the CDR3. V trimming: 6 bases; J trimming: 5 bases; junction bases outside the gene matches: 2. Germline CDR1 and CDR2: ENHRY and SYGVKD. The CDR3: CAIRDRETGELFF. The CDR3 DNA follows: TGTGCCATCAGGGACAGGGAGACCGGGGAGCTGTTTTTT.

This clonotype appeared many times. This chain links TRBV12-3 or TRBV12-4 with TRBJ1-1; D remains unclear. The CDR3 extends over 11 amino acids. Trimming cost V 1 base and J 12 bases, with 9 bases left between them. The CDR3 spells CASSLGGSPFF. CDR3 sequence (DNA): TGTGCCAGCAGTTTAGGAGGGAGCCCTTTCTTT.

The chain carries TRBV28 and TRBJ2-1, with 15 bases lining up with TRBD2. From germline, CDR1 is MDHEN and CDR2 SYDVKM. CDR3 length equals 19 residues. The V segment lost 5 bases and the J segment 11 bases; nucleotides outside the gene matches: 19. CDR3 in DNA: TGTGCCAGCAGTCCCAGGACTAGCGGGAGGGCCTGGATACGAGAGAAGCAGTTCTTC. Protein sequence: CASSPRTSGRAWIREKQFF.

This clonotype has a count of ten or more. The chain joins TRBV12-3 or TRBV12-4 to TRBJ2-5; perhaps TRBD2 as D (5 bases). This CDR3 region has 14 residues. The V end was cut by 2 bases, the J end by 7 bases, with 14 bases between. The CDR3 coding sequence is TGTGCCAGCAGTTTAATTTCAGTTGCGGGGACCCAGTACTTC. Its protein is CASSLISVAGTQYF.

The CDR3 spells CASSFRRDTKETQYF. CDR3 coding DNA: TGTGCCAGCAGCTTCCGTCGGGACACCAAAGAGACCCAGTACTTC. The chain joins TRBV11-2 to TRBJ2-5, with D possibly matching TRBD1 (6 bases). The ends were cut back, 3 bases at V and 3 bases at J, with 14 bases in the middle. In germline, CDR1 is SGHAT, CDR2 FQNNGV. The CDR3 covers 15 residues.

The V gene is TRBV10-1, the J gene TRBJ2-1; 9 nucleotides align to TRBD2. Germline V gene data show CDR1 as WNHNN and CDR2 as SYGVQD (reference sequence). The CDR3 is 15 amino acids. Losses at the gene ends were 2 bases for V and 7 bases for J; bases not matched to a gene: 6. The CDR3 DNA reads TGCGCCAGCAGTGAGGCGCGGGGGGGCCTAAATGAGCAGTTCTTC. Amino acid sequence: CASSEARGGLNEQFF.

This clonotype appeared a single time. The J gene is TRBJ2-7, the V gene TRBV3-1; 10 bases map to TRBD2. V shed 1 base, J shed 7 bases, and the junction held 7 bases outside the gene matches. This CDR3 is 15 amino acids long. CDR1 and CDR2 (germline): LGHDT, YNNKEL (reference sequence). The CDR3 reads CASSQASGGAREQYF. In nucleotides, the CDR3 is TGTGCCAGCAGCCAAGCCAGCGGGGGGGCAAGGGAGCAGTACTTC.

This clonotype was observed a few times. The chain has TRBV7-2 and TRBJ2-3; the D is unclear. The CDR3 contains 17 residues. Trimming stripped 2 bases from V and 3 bases from J, with 18 bases between. The V gene's germline CDR1 is SGHTA and CDR2 FQGNSA. Here the CDR3 reads CASSLRWSGLQTDTQYF. DNA for the CDR3: TGTGCCAGCAGCTTAAGATGGTCAGGCCTCCAAACAGATACGCAGTATTTT.

This clonotype has ten or more counts. This chain joins TRBV6-2 or TRBV6-3 and TRBJ1-2; D may be TRBD1 (5 bases). Deletions cut 7 bases from V and 8 bases from J, with 17 bases between. Looked up from germline, CDR1 is MNHEY and CDR2 is SVGEGT. The CDR3 sequence is 13 residues long. CDR3 DNA: TGTGCCAGCAACCTCTCTGGACACCAAGGCTACACCTTC. Protein product: CASNLSGHQGYTF.

The rearrangement joins TRBV11-1 to TRBJ2-7; TRBD2 matches 10 bases. This CDR3 has 14 residues. Germline V gene lookup returns CDR1 SGHAT and CDR2 FQDESV (reference sequence). The trim removed 4 bases at V and 2 bases at J, leaving 2 bases unmatched. The CDR3 loop reads CASSSGLAAYEQYF. The CDR3 DNA reads as TGTGCCAGCAGCTCCGGACTAGCGGCCTACGAGCAGTACTTC.

There are a few counts of this clonotype. V gene TRBV2 combines with J gene TRBJ1-1; D ambiguous. The CDR3 is 13 residues long. Germline V gene sequence: CDR1 SNHLY, CDR2 FYNNEI. V lost 3 bases to trimming and J lost 7 bases, with 12 bases between them. CDR3 DNA: TGTGCCAGCAGTGATTCGTCTACCCTTGAAGCTTTCTTT. It is translated as CASSDSSTLEAFF.

There are a few counts of this clonotype. V gene TRBV10-3 combines with J gene TRBJ2-5; 9 nucleotides match TRBD2. Germline trimming cut 2 bases from V and 5 bases from J; bases unmatched to any gene: 3. In germline, CDR1 is ENHRY, CDR2 SYGVKD. The CDR3 contains 14 residues. The CDR3 reads CAISEGTSLETQYF. In DNA, the CDR3 is TGTGCCATCAGTGAGGGGACTAGCCTGGAGACCCAGTACTTC.

This clonotype was detected ten times or more. The genes are TRBV7-6 and TRBJ2-3; D is perhaps TRBD1 (5 bases). The V gene's germline CDR1 is SGHVS and CDR2 FNYEAQ. CDR3 size: 14 residues. V lost 5 bases and J lost 7, with 16 bases in between. CDR3 DNA sequence: TGTGCCAGCAGCCTTCGCACAGGTCGCAATACGCAGTATTTT. As protein: CASSLRTGRNTQYF.

This clonotype was observed many times. This chain joins TRBV7-9 and TRBJ2-7; a weak D match, TRBD1 (5 bases). The CDR3 has 14 amino acids. The germline V gene encodes CDR1 SEHNR and CDR2 FQNEAQ (reference sequence). Trimming took 1 base from V and 2 from J, leaving 9 bases between them. The CDR3: CASSLGQIPYEQYF. The CDR3 DNA sequence: TGTGCCAGCAGCTTAGGACAGATTCCCTACGAGCAGTACTTC.

Only a few counts were recorded for this clonotype. This chain links TRBV12-3 or TRBV12-4 with TRBJ2-5, with 7 nucleotides matching TRBD1. The CDR3 totals 12 residues. The trim removed 9 bases at V and 0 bases at J, leaving 1 base unmatched. The CDR3 spells CARGGDQETQYF. The CDR3 nucleotides are TGTGCCAGAGGGGGCGACCAAGAGACCCAGTACTTC.

V and J are TRBV7-9 and TRBJ2-1; tentatively, D is TRBD2 (7 bases). Trimming stripped 0 bases from V and 2 bases from J, with 11 bases between. CDR3 length: 16 amino acids. Germline assignment: CDR1 SEHNR and CDR2 FQNEAQ (reference sequence). The CDR3 sequence: CASSLAGGATYNEQFF. DNA of the CDR3: TGTGCCAGCAGCTTAGCGGGGGGGGCGACCTACAATGAGCAGTTCTTC.

The V gene is TRBV20-1, the J gene TRBJ2-3; 10 nucleotides agree with TRBD2. CDR1 and CDR2 from the germline V gene are DFQATT and SNEGSKA (reference sequence). The CDR3 is 17 amino acids. J gave up 3 bases and V 2 bases, and 11 bases lay outside the gene matches. Here the CDR3 DNA reads TGCAGTGCTAGACCGCCTGGACTAGCGGATACAACAGATACGCAGTATTTT. Protein: CSARPPGLADTTDTQYF.

This clonotype has a handful of counts. This sequence joins TRBV12-3 or TRBV12-4 and TRBJ2-7, with 9 bases fitting TRBD1. After removal of 6 bases from V and 2 bases from J, the junction contained 11 bases not matched to a gene. This CDR3 is built from 16 residues. CDR3 in DNA: TGTGCCAGCAGCTGGGGTCGCGGGACAGGGACCTACGAGCAGTACTTC. This sequence encodes CASSWGRGTGTYEQYF.

The rearrangement uses TRBV28 and TRBJ2-7; no firm D call. The CDR3 consists of 14 residues. The germline V gene encodes CDR1 MDHEN and CDR2 SYDVKM. Trimming took off 5 bases at V and 1 base at J, with 12 bases between the two ends. CDR3 sequence reads: CASSRAPRSYEQYF. The CDR3 nucleotides are TGTGCCAGCAGTAGGGCCCCAAGGTCCTACGAGCAGTACTTC.

The chain recombines TRBV6-2 or TRBV6-3 with TRBJ1-2; 7 bases are shared with TRBD1. The CDR3 is 13 amino acids. Losses at the gene ends were 9 bases for V and 2 bases for J; bases not matched to a gene: 6. CDR1 MNHEY and CDR2 SVGEGT come from the germline V gene. The CDR3 reads CASAPGQNYGYTF. CDR3 sequence (DNA): TGTGCCAGTGCACCGGGACAGAACTATGGCTACACCTTC.

This clonotype was counted between two and nine times. J is TRBJ2-2 and V is TRBV20-1, with 7 bases identical to TRBD2. The germline gives CDR1 DFQATT, CDR2 SNEGSKA (reference sequence). This CDR3 has 15 amino acids. V was pared by 0 bases and J by 6 bases, with 7 bases of the junction left unmatched. Here the CDR3 reads CSAREATSRSGELFF. CDR3 DNA: TGCAGTGCTAGAGAAGCGACTAGCAGGTCCGGGGAGCTGTTTTTT.

To note about this clonotype: A much larger clone lies a single base off, so this may be a read error. The V gene is TRBV7-2, the J gene TRBJ2-1; D gene unclear. Germline V CDR1 and CDR2: SGHTA, FQGNSA. CDR3 length equals 15 residues. DNA for the CDR3: TGTGCCGGCAGCTTAGTAAATTACAAGTACAATGAGCAGTTCTTC. It encodes CAGSLVNYKYNEQFF.

The chain employs TRBV6-1 and TRBJ2-4; possibly TRBD1 or TRBD2 for D (5 bases each). CDR1 MNHNS and CDR2 SASEGT come from the germline V gene. This CDR3 is built from 15 residues. V was trimmed by 7 bases and J by 0 bases, leaving 13 bases between them. The CDR3 sequence is CASMGVREAKNIQYF. The CDR3 DNA sequence: TGTGCCAGCATGGGGGTGAGAGAAGCCAAAAACATTCAGTACTTC.

A few counts support this clonotype. The V call is TRBV7-9, the J call TRBJ2-2, with 7 nucleotides matching TRBD1. The CDR3 has 16 residues. Germline values: CDR1 SEHNR, CDR2 FQNEAQ (reference sequence). V shed 4 bases, J shed 2 bases, and the junction held 7 bases outside the gene matches. DNA for the CDR3: TGTGCCAGCAGCTCCGGTAGACAGGGAAACACCGGGGAGCTGTTTTTT. Translating it yields CASSSGRQGNTGELFF.

V usage is TRBV9 and J usage is TRBJ2-1, with 7 bases lining up with TRBD2. V dropped 3 bases and J dropped 2; count of bases not matched to a gene: 8. The CDR3 runs to 16 residues. CDR1 is SGDLS and CDR2 is YYNGEE in the germline V gene. The CDR3, as DNA: TGTGCCAGCAGCGACCGACTGGCGGGGGCCTACAATGAGCAGTTCTTC. Translation gives CASSDRLAGAYNEQFF.

This clonotype was found many times. J is TRBJ2-5 and V is TRBV24-1; TRBD1 agrees at 8 bases. From germline, CDR1 is KGHDR and CDR2 SFDVKD. Trimming took 4 bases from V and 4 from J; bases not matched to a gene: 7. The CDR3 runs 15 residues. CDR3 nucleotide sequence: TGTGCCACCAGTGACCGACAGGGGTTAGTAGAGACCCAGTACTTC. Translated: CATSDRQGLVETQYF.

The sample holds a few counts of this clonotype. The chain joins TRBV20-1 to TRBJ2-3; the D gene is possibly TRBD2 (6 bases). Germline CDR1 reads DFQATT; CDR2 reads SNEGSKA (reference sequence). The CDR3 extends over 15 amino acids. Trimming removed 4 bases at V and 2 bases at J, with 16 bases between. The DNA for the CDR3 is TGCAGTGCTATAACGGGACTCCGGCTCACAGATACGCAGTATTTT. It yields the protein CSAITGLRLTDTQYF.